The following is a T cell receptor beta chain sequence with its context. One Seattle source followed patients from active infection through their disease course. Trimming removed 1 base from V and 2 bases from J; junction bases left unmatched: 9. The CDR3 consists of 18 residues. Germline lookup yields CDR1 LGHDT and CDR2 YNNKEL (reference sequence). The data are from a study of blood T cell repertoires in COVID-19. Study at large: From T cells, B-cell-depleted T cells, or PBMCs came the material, which was cDNA or gDNA.

As processed by the authors: Counts of nucleated cells, estimated from reference gene primer amplification, were obtained. The repertoire was sequenced with immunoSEQ multiplex PCR; TCRdb's copy has only in-frame clones and lacks some. V and J calls and clone size are those listed in that table; D and trimming were worked out from the DNA. Counted here are a few hundred thousand clones, 65% to 85% occurring once; the ten biggest clones make up more than 15%. The chain joins TRBV3-1 (or the pseudogene TRBV3-2) to TRBJ2-3; 10 nucleotides line up with TRBD2. Sequencing used peripheral blood. The TCR sequence derives from a person aged 65 to 85 with COVID-19, enrolled during active disease. This chain's CDR3 is CASSQGPVAGGHTDTQYF. CDR3 nucleotide sequence: TGTGCCAGCAGCCAAGGCCCCGTAGCGGGGGGCCACACAGATACGCAGTATTTT.